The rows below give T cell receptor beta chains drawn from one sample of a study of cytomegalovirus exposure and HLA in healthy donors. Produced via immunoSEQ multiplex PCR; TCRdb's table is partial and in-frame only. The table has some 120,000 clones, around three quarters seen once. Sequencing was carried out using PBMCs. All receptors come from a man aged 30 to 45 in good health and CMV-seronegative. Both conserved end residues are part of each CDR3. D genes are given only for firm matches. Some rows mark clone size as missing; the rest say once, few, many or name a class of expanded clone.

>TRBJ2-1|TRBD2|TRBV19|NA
CASSYLSGGAFNEQFF
TGTGCCAGTAGCTACCTGTCGGGGGGGGCCTTCAATGAGCAGTTCTTC
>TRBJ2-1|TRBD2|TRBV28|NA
CASRPRLAGDYNEQFF
TGTGCCAGCAGACCTCGACTAGCGGGAGATTACAATGAGCAGTTCTTC
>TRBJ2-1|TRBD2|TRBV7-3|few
CASSLMTSAKNEQFF
TGTGCCAGCAGCTTAATGACTAGCGCTAAAAATGAGCAGTTCTTC
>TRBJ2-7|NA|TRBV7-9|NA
CASSLRSGVHEQYF
TGTGCCAGCAGCTTACGGTCCGGGGTCCACGAGCAGTACTTC
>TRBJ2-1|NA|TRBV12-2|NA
CASRQFGSGGQFF
TGTGCAAGTCGGCAGTTCGGGTCGGGTGGGCAGTTCTTC
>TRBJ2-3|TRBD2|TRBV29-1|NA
CSVQAGVDTQYF
TGCAGCGTTCAAGCGGGAGTAGATACGCAGTATTTT
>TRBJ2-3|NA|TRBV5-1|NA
CASSQGLSSTDTQYF
TGCGCCAGCAGCCAGGGCCTCTCTAGCACAGATACGCAGTATTTT
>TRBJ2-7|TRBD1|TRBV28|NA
CASRITTGGPYEQYF
TGTGCCAGCAGAATAACGACAGGGGGTCCCTACGAGCAGTACTTC
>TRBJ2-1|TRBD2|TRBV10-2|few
CASSQASGHYNEQFF
TGCGCCAGCAGTCAAGCTAGCGGGCACTACAATGAGCAGTTCTTC
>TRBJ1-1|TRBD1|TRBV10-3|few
CAISSSGGNTEAFF
TGTGCCATCAGTTCCTCAGGGGGGAACACTGAAGCTTTCTTT
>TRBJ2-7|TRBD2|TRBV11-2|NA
CASSGRAYEQYF
TGTGCCAGCAGCGGGAGGGCTTACGAGCAGTACTTC
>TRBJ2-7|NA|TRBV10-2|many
CASSEGLSSYEQYF
TGCGCCAGCAGTGAGGGACTATCGTCCTACGAGCAGTACTTC
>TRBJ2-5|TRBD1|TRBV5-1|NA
CASSSGQGRLETQYF
TGCGCCAGCAGCTCGGGACAGGGCCGTTTGGAGACCCAGTACTTC
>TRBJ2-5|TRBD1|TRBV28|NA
CASSFGGQGARGETQYF
TGTGCCAGCAGTTTTGGTGGACAGGGGGCGAGGGGAGAGACCCAGTACTTC
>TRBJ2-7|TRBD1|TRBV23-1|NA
CASSQYLVGRGPYEQYF
TGCGCCAGCAGTCAATATCTCGTTGGCAGGGGGCCTTACGAGCAGTACTTC
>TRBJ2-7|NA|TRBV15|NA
CATSRVVPSGTPGYEQYF
TGTGCCACCAGCAGAGTTGTTCCCTCCGGGACACCCGGCTACGAGCAGTACTTC
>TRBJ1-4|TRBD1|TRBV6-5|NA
CASSRTGGGYEKLFF
TGTGCCAGCAGCCGGACAGGGGGCGGGTATGAAAAACTGTTTTTT
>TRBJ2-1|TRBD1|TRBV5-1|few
CASSLGQGGEQFF
TGCGCCAGCAGCTTGGGACAGGGTGGTGAGCAGTTCTTC
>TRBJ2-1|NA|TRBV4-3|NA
CASSQVTGEQFF
TGCGCCAGCAGCCAAGTAACGGGTGAGCAGTTCTTC
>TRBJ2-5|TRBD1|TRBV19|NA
CASSMGTGTYQETQYF
TGTGCCAGTAGTATGGGGACAGGGACGTACCAAGAGACCCAGTACTTC
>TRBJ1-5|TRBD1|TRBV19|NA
CASSPDRGRFQPQHF
TGTGCCAGTAGTCCGGACAGGGGGCGCTTTCAGCCCCAGCATTTT
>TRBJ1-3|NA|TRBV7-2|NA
CASSLAAGLSASGNTIYF
TGTGCCAGCAGCTTAGCGGCAGGGCTTTCGGCGTCTGGAAACACCATATATTTT
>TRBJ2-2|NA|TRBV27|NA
CASSLTQGQTGELFF
TGTGCCAGCAGTTTGACGCAGGGGCAAACCGGGGAGCTGTTTTTT
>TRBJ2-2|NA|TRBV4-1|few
CASSSGARDGELFF
TGCGCCAGCAGCTCAGGGGCCCGAGACGGGGAGCTGTTTTTT
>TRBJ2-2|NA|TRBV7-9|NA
CASSSQVAGPNGELFF
TGTGCCAGCAGCTCACAGGTGGCTGGCCCCAACGGGGAGCTGTTTTTT
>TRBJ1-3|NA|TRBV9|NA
CASSPRGGNTIYF
TGTGCCAGCAGCCCTCGGGGTGGAAACACCATATATTTT
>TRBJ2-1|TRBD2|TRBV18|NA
CASSPAASGTDEQFF
TGTGCCAGCTCACCGGCGGCTAGCGGGACCGATGAGCAGTTCTTC
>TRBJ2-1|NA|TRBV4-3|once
CASSQEDSYNEQFF
TGCGCCAGCAGCCAAGAAGACAGTTACAATGAGCAGTTCTTC
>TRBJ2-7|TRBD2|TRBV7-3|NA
CASSQLAGGHYEQYF
TGTGCCAGCAGCCAACTAGCGGGAGGTCACTACGAGCAGTACTTC
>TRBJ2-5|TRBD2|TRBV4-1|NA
CASSQGTSAQETQYF
TGCGCCAGCAGCCAGGGGACTAGCGCACAAGAGACCCAGTACTTC
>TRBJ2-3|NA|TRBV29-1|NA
CSVDLAGGTDTQYF
TGCAGCGTTGATTTGGCAGGGGGCACAGATACGCAGTATTTT
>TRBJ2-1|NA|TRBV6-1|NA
CASSAGGTEQFF
TGTGCCAGCAGTGCTGGCGGGACCGAGCAGTTCTTC
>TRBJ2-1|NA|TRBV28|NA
CASSNNRGTDEQFF
TGTGCCAGCAGTAACAACCGGGGGACCGATGAGCAGTTCTTC
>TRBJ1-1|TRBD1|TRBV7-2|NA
CASSLAGQGNTEAFF
TGTGCCAGCAGCTTAGCCGGACAGGGGAACACTGAAGCTTTCTTT
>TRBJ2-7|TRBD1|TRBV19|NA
CASSALGQGGSYEQYF
TGTGCCAGTAGTGCCCTGGGACAGGGAGGCTCCTACGAGCAGTACTTC
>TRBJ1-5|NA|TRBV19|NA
CASSSTGHGNQPQHF
TGTGCCAGTAGTTCCACGGGACACGGTAATCAGCCCCAGCATTTT
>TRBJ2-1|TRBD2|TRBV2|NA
CASSGPGGAGPYNEQFF
TGTGCCAGCAGTGGCCCTGGGGGAGCGGGGCCTTACAATGAGCAGTTCTTC
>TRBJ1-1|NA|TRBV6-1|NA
CASSEGGPGLKNTEAFF
TGTGCCAGCAGTGAAGGGGGGCCCGGCCTCAAGAACACTGAAGCTTTCTTT
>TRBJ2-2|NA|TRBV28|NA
CASSFPGITGELFF
TGTGCCAGCAGTTTCCCGGGTATCACCGGGGAGCTGTTTTTT
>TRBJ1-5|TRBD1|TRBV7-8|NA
CASSSRQGWQPQHF
TGTGCCAGCAGCTCACGACAGGGTTGGCAGCCCCAGCATTTT
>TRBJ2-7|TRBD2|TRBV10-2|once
CASGLHRLAGGLYEQYF
TGCGCCAGCGGATTACACCGTCTAGCGGGAGGACTTTACGAGCAGTACTTC
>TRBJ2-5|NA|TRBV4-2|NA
CASSQERSRASQETQYF
TGTGCCAGCAGCCAAGAAAGATCGCGGGCCTCTCAAGAGACCCAGTACTTC
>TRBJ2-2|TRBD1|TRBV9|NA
CASSVARGQANTGELFF
TGTGCCAGCAGCGTAGCAAGGGGACAGGCGAACACCGGGGAGCTGTTTTTT
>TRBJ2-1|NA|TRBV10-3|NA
CAITRGLGDEQFF
TGTGCCATCACGAGGGGGTTGGGCGATGAGCAGTTCTTC